Below are 18 T cell receptor beta chains sequenced from a single sample in a study of T cells in Graves' hyperthyroidism and ophthalmopathy (dated by TCRdb to the late 2010s). Libraries were constructed by multiplex PCR. The listed sequencing device is Illumina HiSeq 2000. Amplification of TCR beta CDR3 regions was carried out from RNA transcripts. A first-round RT-PCR of the TCR CDR3 used the HTBI primer set with the Qiagen OneStep RT-PCR kit. TCRdb applied fastp at Q25 and MiXCR to the public reads, then kept only in-frame beta chains. Each CDR3 protein gets just one entry, which takes the most common genes and DNA from the rows behind it. Within this sample are about 480,000 distinct CDR3 sequences, with 24% of them counted one time only. In total, the top ten clones hold about 10% of the sample. Sequenced sample: blood. These receptors were taken from a woman aged 25-40 years with Graves' ophthalmopathy.

The chain links TRBV27 to TRBJ2-7; D unclear. The CDR3 runs 15 residues. The germline V and J ends were trimmed by 4 bases and 6 bases, with 19 bases remaining between them. The germline V gene encodes CDR1 MNHEY and CDR2 SMNVEV (reference sequence). DNA for the CDR3: TGTGCCAGCAGTTCCCCCAAGGGCGAAAAAAGCGAGCAGTACTTC. Translated, it gives CASSSPKGEKSEQYF.

This clonotype has a count of ten or more. The chain joins TRBV10-3 to TRBJ1-3; no clear D gene. Germline V gene lookup returns CDR1 ENHRY and CDR2 SYGVKD. The length of the CDR3 is 13 residues. V lost 3 bases and J 4 bases, leaving 7 bases between the germline ends. CDR3 loop: CAISDPGGNTIYF. CDR3 DNA sequence: TGTGCCATCAGTGACCCAGGAGGAAACACCATATATTTT.

This chain joins TRBV6-2 or TRBV6-3 and TRBJ2-2, with 9 positions matching TRBD2. Unmatched junction bases numbered 12, after V lost 7 bases and J lost 0 bases. The CDR3 spans 18 residues. Germline V gene sequence: CDR1 MNHEY, CDR2 SVGEGT. The CDR3 DNA is TGTGCCAGCACAGACAGTAGCGGGAGACACGCGAACACCGGGGAGCTGTTTTTT. Residues: CASTDSSGRHANTGELFF.

This clonotype showed up just a few times. The V call is TRBV30, the J call TRBJ1-1; perhaps TRBD1 as D (5 bases). V shed 0 bases and J shed 6 bases, with 17 bases lying between them. This CDR3 is built from 15 residues. CDR1 GTSNPN and CDR2 SVGIG come from the germline V gene (reference sequence). The CDR3 here is CAWSVGGARFAEAFF. The CDR3 region has the DNA TGTGCCTGGAGTGTTGGTGGGGCGAGGTTCGCTGAAGCTTTCTTT.

This clonotype came up many times. The genes are TRBV10-3 and TRBJ2-6; tentative D call: TRBD1 (5 bases). CDR1 ENHRY and CDR2 SYGVKD come from the germline V gene. The CDR3 totals 14 residues. Trimming cost V 7 bases and J 2 bases, with 9 bases left between them. The CDR3 protein is CAIKSGPGANVLTF. The CDR3 DNA reads TGTGCCATCAAATCAGGGCCTGGGGCCAACGTCCTGACTTTC.

This clonotype was picked up many times. The rearrangement joins TRBV20-1 to TRBJ1-3; 9 bases match TRBD1. Germline V gene sequence: CDR1 DFQATT, CDR2 SNEGSKA (reference sequence). V shed 0 bases and J 8 bases; nucleotides not matched to a gene: 8. The CDR3 runs to 15 residues. The CDR3 loop is CSARDHRGRVDTIYF. CDR3 bases: TGCAGTGCTAGAGATCACAGGGGGCGCGTGGACACCATATATTTT.

The chain is built from TRBV28 and TRBJ1-5; D not resolved. Germline CDR1 and CDR2: MDHEN and SYDVKM. The ends were cut back, 1 base at V and 7 bases at J, with 11 bases in the middle. CDR3 length: 14 amino acids. CDR3 amino acids: CASSLSEGNQPQHF. Here the CDR3 DNA reads TGTGCCAGCAGTTTATCAGAGGGTAACCAGCCCCAGCATTTT. Based on the CDR3 plus reference TRBV28 and TRBJ1-5, the full variable domain is DVKVTQSSRYLVKRTGEKVFLECVQDMDHENMFWYRQDPGLGLRLIYFSYDVKMKEKGDIPEGYSVSREKKERFSLILESASTNQTSMYLCASSLSEGNQPQHFGDGTRLSIL.

This rearrangement joins TRBV19 to TRBJ1-5; D gene uncertain. Between the trimmed V and J ends, which lost 1 base and 0 bases, there was a span of 7 bases. The CDR3 has 15 residues. CDR1 LNHDA and CDR2 SQIVND come from the germline V gene (reference sequence). The CDR3 sequence: CASSIGSHSNQPQHF. CDR3 in DNA: TGTGCCAGTAGTATAGGCAGCCATAGCAATCAGCCCCAGCATTTT.

In its sample, this clonotype was seen many times. This rearrangement joins TRBV5-1 to TRBJ1-2; tentative D call: TRBD1 (6 bases). Germline CDR1 reads SGHRS; CDR2 reads YFSETQ. The CDR3 is 13 amino acids. Trimming cost V 2 bases and J 8 bases, with 13 bases left between them. This chain's CDR3 is CASSFGAGEGYTF. The CDR3 DNA follows: TGCGCCAGCAGCTTCGGGGCAGGGGAGGGCTACACCTTC.

The chain combines TRBV12-3 or TRBV12-4 with TRBJ2-5; no firm D call. The CDR3 sequence is 14 residues long. V lost 6 bases and J lost 5, with 16 bases in between. As DNA, the CDR3 is TGTGCCAGCAGCGAGCACCGCAGAAGCGAGACCCAGTACTTC. Encoded protein: CASSEHRRSETQYF.

This clonotype appeared many times. The J gene is TRBJ2-5, the V gene TRBV20-1; D may be TRBD2 (7 bases). The CDR3 extends over 15 amino acids. Deletions cut 0 bases from V and 7 bases from J, with 18 bases between. Germline V CDR1 and CDR2: DFQATT, SNEGSKA (reference sequence). The CDR3 nucleotides are TGCAGTGCTAGAGAGGCGGGGGCTCGATTCGCGACCCAGTACTTC. Translated: CSAREAGARFATQYF.

This clonotype was observed many times. CDR3 protein: CASSPTSYTEAFF. The CDR3 DNA reads TGTGCCAGCAGCCCTACAAGCTACACTGAAGCTTTCTTT. This chain joins TRBV7-3 and TRBJ1-1; D unresolved. The CDR3 sequence is 13 residues long. The germline V gene encodes CDR1 SGHTA and CDR2 FQGTGA. V was clipped by 5 bases and J by 3 bases, with 10 bases between them.

The chain has TRBV20-1 and TRBJ1-2; 12 bases match TRBD1. This CDR3 region has 13 residues. The V gene end was trimmed by 5 bases and the J gene end by 9 bases; junction bases not matched to a gene: 7. From germline, CDR1 is DFQATT and CDR2 SNEGSKA (reference sequence). DNA of the CDR3: TGCAGTGCTGGGGACAGGGGGCGCGGGAGCTACACCTTC. This codes for CSAGDRGRGSYTF.

There are many counts of this clonotype. The genes are TRBV6-2 or TRBV6-3 and TRBJ2-2; no firm D call. The CDR3 totals 15 residues. V gave up 6 bases and J gave up 1 base, with 12 bases separating them. Germline values: CDR1 MNHEY, CDR2 SVGEGT. CDR3 in DNA: TGTGCCAGCAGCCAAGTTTTAGAGAACACCGGGGAGCTGTTTTTT. Its translation: CASSQVLENTGELFF.

This clonotype was observed many times. This chain joins TRBV6-1 and TRBJ2-2; D possibly corresponds to TRBD2 (5 bases). V dropped 2 bases and J dropped 3 bases, with 10 bases sitting between them. Germline CDR1 reads MNHNS; CDR2 reads SASEGT. The CDR3 contains 15 residues. The CDR3: CASSEPRRDTGELFF. CDR3 coding DNA: TGTGCCAGCAGTGAACCCAGGCGGGACACCGGGGAGCTGTTTTTT.

Ten or more counts support this clonotype. This chain joins TRBV24-1 and TRBJ2-2; perhaps TRBD2 as D (6 bases). The CDR3 loop spans 13 amino acids. Trimming pared 4 bases from V and 5 bases from J, leaving 7 bases between. Germline values: CDR1 KGHDR, CDR2 SFDVKD. The CDR3 DNA reads as TGTGCCACCAGTGACCGGGGGACCGGGGAGCTGTTTTTT. It translates to CATSDRGTGELFF.

The V call is TRBV4-1, the J call TRBJ1-1; 10 positions agree with TRBD1. Trimming removed 0 bases from V and 4 bases from J; junction bases left unmatched: 2. From germline, CDR1 is MGHRA and CDR2 YSYEKL. The CDR3 has 15 residues. The CDR3 reads CASSQEDRGGTEAFF. CDR3 nucleotide sequence: TGCGCCAGCAGCCAAGAGGACAGGGGGGGCACTGAAGCTTTCTTT.

Comments on this clonotype: A read error may be the cause here, since a much bigger clone is one base away. The chain combines TRBV20-1 with TRBJ2-5; D is possibly TRBD1 (6 bases). Trimming took 6 bases from V and 0 from J, leaving 11 bases between them. The CDR3 has 13 amino acids. From germline, CDR1 is DFQATT and CDR2 SNEGSKA (reference sequence). DNA of the CDR3: TGCAGTGCCACCAGACAGGACCAAGAGACCCAGTACTTC. It is translated as CSATRQDQETQYF.